These T cell receptor beta chains were read from a single sample in a study of blood T cell repertoires in COVID-19. Data came from immunoSEQ multiplex PCR; TCRdb stores just in-frame clones and leaves some out. The table shows about 160,000 clones, with about 93% occurring only once. Sequenced input: peripheral blood. All receptors come from a woman aged 45-65 years with acute or convalescent COVID-19. The CDR3 runs from the conserved cysteine through the conserved F or W. The order of the fields is clone size, D gene, V gene, J gene, CDR3 DNA, CDR3 protein. The D gene is left open where the match is weak. Some rows have no size entry. The others give once, few or many, or a class for an expanded clone.

abundance: -
d_gene: -
v_gene: TRBV7-9
j_gene: TRBJ2-3
CDR3nt: TGTGCCAGCAGCCTTCGACCGGGGGAGGGGGAAGCAGATACGCAGTATTTT
CDR3aa: CASSLRPGEGEADTQYF

abundance: -
d_gene: -
v_gene: TRBV2
j_gene: TRBJ2-5
CDR3nt: TGTGCCAGCAGAAGAGGAGGGGAGACCCAGTACTTC
CDR3aa: CASRRGGETQYF

abundance: -
d_gene: -
v_gene: TRBV6-2/TRBV6-3
j_gene: TRBJ2-7
CDR3nt: TGTGCCAGCAGTCACCAACGGGAGCGACAGTACTTC
CDR3aa: CASSHQRERQYF

abundance: -
d_gene: TRBD2
v_gene: TRBV28
j_gene: TRBJ2-7
CDR3nt: TGTGCCAGCAGTTTGTCGGGAGGCGTATACGAGCAGTACTTC
CDR3aa: CASSLSGGVYEQYF

abundance: -
d_gene: TRBD1
v_gene: TRBV2
j_gene: TRBJ2-5
CDR3nt: TGTGCCAGCAGTGAAAGGGGGCCCGAGACCCAGTACTTC
CDR3aa: CASSERGPETQYF

abundance: -
d_gene: -
v_gene: TRBV12-3/TRBV12-4
j_gene: TRBJ1-1
CDR3nt: TGTGCCAGCAGTTTAGGACCCGGGGGGGCTTTCTTT
CDR3aa: CASSLGPGGAFF

abundance: few
d_gene: TRBD1
v_gene: TRBV7-3
j_gene: TRBJ2-2
CDR3nt: TGTGCCAGCAACCCAGGGGACAGGGACACCGGGGAGCTGTTTTTT
CDR3aa: CASNPGDRDTGELFF

abundance: -
d_gene: -
v_gene: TRBV6-5
j_gene: TRBJ1-1
CDR3nt: TGTGCCAGCAGTTACTCTGCGGAGACTGAAGCTTTCTTT
CDR3aa: CASSYSAETEAFF

abundance: -
d_gene: TRBD1
v_gene: TRBV10-3
j_gene: TRBJ1-2
CDR3nt: TGTGCCATCAGTAGACAGGGAGACTATGGCTACACCTTC
CDR3aa: CAISRQGDYGYTF

abundance: -
d_gene: -
v_gene: TRBV19
j_gene: TRBJ1-4
CDR3nt: TGTGCCAGTGCGAGGGCGACGGGGAGTAATGAAAAACTGTTTTTT
CDR3aa: CASARATGSNEKLFF

abundance: -
d_gene: -
v_gene: TRBV4-1
j_gene: TRBJ1-6
CDR3nt: TGCGCCAGCAGCCTGGGTGAAGGGGGTTCACCCCTCCACTTT
CDR3aa: CASSLGEGGSPLHF

abundance: -
d_gene: TRBD2
v_gene: TRBV7-2
j_gene: TRBJ2-1
CDR3nt: TGTGCCAGCAGCCCGACTAGCGGGGGGAACAATGAGCAGTTCTTC
CDR3aa: CASSPTSGGNNEQFF

abundance: -
d_gene: -
v_gene: TRBV7-2
j_gene: TRBJ1-1
CDR3nt: TGTGCCAGCAGCTTATGGTCGGCAGGTCGGCGGGGGGCTGAAGCTTTCTTT
CDR3aa: CASSLWSAGRRGAEAFF

abundance: -
d_gene: -
v_gene: TRBV7-2
j_gene: TRBJ1-2
CDR3nt: TGTGCCAGCAGCAACCCAATCGAGGGCAACTATGGCTACACCTTC
CDR3aa: CASSNPIEGNYGYTF

abundance: -
d_gene: -
v_gene: TRBV28
j_gene: TRBJ1-5
CDR3nt: TGTGCCAGCAACTTCGGGGGGGCTAATCAGCCCCAGCATTTT
CDR3aa: CASNFGGANQPQHF

abundance: -
d_gene: -
v_gene: TRBV9
j_gene: TRBJ2-1
CDR3nt: TGTGCCAGCAGTGTCGGGGATAACTCCTACAATGAGCAGTTCTTC
CDR3aa: CASSVGDNSYNEQFF

abundance: -
d_gene: TRBD2
v_gene: TRBV3-1/TRBV3-2
j_gene: TRBJ2-7
CDR3nt: TGTGCCAGCAGCCAAGACGCGGGACTAGCGGCCTACGAGCAGTACTTC
CDR3aa: CASSQDAGLAAYEQYF

abundance: -
d_gene: TRBD2
v_gene: TRBV6-6
j_gene: TRBJ2-1
CDR3nt: TGTGCCAGCAGTGACACTAGCGGGGGGGCCCAGGAGTTCTTC
CDR3aa: CASSDTSGGAQEFF

abundance: -
d_gene: TRBD1
v_gene: TRBV28
j_gene: TRBJ2-7
CDR3nt: TGTGCCAGCAAATCCCCTGCGGGACAGGGGTACGAGCAGTACTTC
CDR3aa: CASKSPAGQGYEQYF

abundance: once
d_gene: -
v_gene: TRBV24-1
j_gene: TRBJ2-2
CDR3nt: TGTGCCACCAGTGACCCCCGTTTAAACGGGGAGCTGTTTTTT
CDR3aa: CATSDPRLNGELFF

abundance: -
d_gene: -
v_gene: TRBV24-1
j_gene: TRBJ2-2
CDR3nt: TGTGCCACCAGTGAAGTTTCCGGACTTAACACCGGGGAGCTGTTTTTT
CDR3aa: CATSEVSGLNTGELFF

abundance: -
d_gene: -
v_gene: TRBV19
j_gene: TRBJ1-1
CDR3nt: TGTGCCAGTAGGATCGACAGATTTATGAACACTGAAGCTTTCTTT
CDR3aa: CASRIDRFMNTEAFF

abundance: once
d_gene: -
v_gene: TRBV12-5
j_gene: TRBJ2-7
CDR3nt: TGTGCTAGTGGTTTGGTACCCCATAATTGGCCCTACGAGCAGTACTTC
CDR3aa: CASGLVPHNWPYEQYF

abundance: -
d_gene: TRBD1
v_gene: TRBV3-1/TRBV3-2
j_gene: TRBJ1-1
CDR3nt: TGTGCCAGCAGCCCCGGGACAGAGATGAACACTGAAGCTTTCTTT
CDR3aa: CASSPGTEMNTEAFF

abundance: -
d_gene: -
v_gene: TRBV28
j_gene: TRBJ2-5
CDR3nt: TGTGCCAGCAGTAAAATTGGGGGGAACCAAGAGACCCAGTACTTC
CDR3aa: CASSKIGGNQETQYF

abundance: -
d_gene: -
v_gene: TRBV28
j_gene: TRBJ1-5
CDR3nt: TGTGCCAGCAGGGTCGGTTTCAATCAGCCCCAGCATTTT
CDR3aa: CASRVGFNQPQHF

abundance: -
d_gene: TRBD1
v_gene: TRBV7-9
j_gene: TRBJ1-2
CDR3nt: TGTGCCAGCAGCTCGGGACAGGAGTATGGCTACACCTTC
CDR3aa: CASSSGQEYGYTF

abundance: -
d_gene: TRBD2
v_gene: TRBV2
j_gene: TRBJ2-2
CDR3nt: TGTGCCAGCAAGGTAGCGGGAGGGAACACCGGGGAGCTGTTTTTT
CDR3aa: CASKVAGGNTGELFF

abundance: few
d_gene: TRBD2
v_gene: TRBV5-1
j_gene: TRBJ2-1
CDR3nt: TGCGCCAGCAGCCTCGGGGGGGCGGGCTACAATGAGCAGTTCTTC
CDR3aa: CASSLGGAGYNEQFF

abundance: -
d_gene: TRBD1
v_gene: TRBV18
j_gene: TRBJ1-1
CDR3nt: TGTGCCAGCTCACACGAACAGGGGAAGAACACTGAAGCTTTCTTT
CDR3aa: CASSHEQGKNTEAFF

abundance: once
d_gene: -
v_gene: TRBV18
j_gene: TRBJ2-1
CDR3nt: TGTGCCAGCTCACGAATCTCGACAGGTTCTGTTGATGAGCAGTTCTTC
CDR3aa: CASSRISTGSVDEQFF

abundance: -
d_gene: -
v_gene: TRBV7-8
j_gene: TRBJ2-1
CDR3nt: TGTGCCAGCAGTCCGAGGAGGGTCATCTCCTACAATGAGCAGTTCTTC
CDR3aa: CASSPRRVISYNEQFF

abundance: -
d_gene: -
v_gene: TRBV3-1/TRBV3-2
j_gene: TRBJ1-6
CDR3nt: TGTGCCAGCAGCCAAGATGGAGGGTTCAGGAATTCACCCCTCCACTTT
CDR3aa: CASSQDGGFRNSPLHF

abundance: -
d_gene: -
v_gene: TRBV20-1
j_gene: TRBJ2-3
CDR3nt: TGCAGTGCCGGACGGACTTATACGCAGTATTTT
CDR3aa: CSAGRTYTQYF

abundance: -
d_gene: -
v_gene: TRBV28
j_gene: TRBJ1-2
CDR3nt: TGTGCCAGCAGAGGCAGGGCTCAAGGTGGCTACACCTTC
CDR3aa: CASRGRAQGGYTF

abundance: -
d_gene: -
v_gene: TRBV6-5
j_gene: TRBJ2-7
CDR3nt: TGTGCCAGCAGTTACGGGGGTAGGGGGACCTACGAGCAGTACTTC
CDR3aa: CASSYGGRGTYEQYF

abundance: once
d_gene: -
v_gene: TRBV19
j_gene: TRBJ1-1
CDR3nt: TGTGCCAGTACCCCACAGGCCTTGAACACTGAAGCTTTCTTT
CDR3aa: CASTPQALNTEAFF

abundance: once
d_gene: TRBD1
v_gene: TRBV5-6
j_gene: TRBJ1-4
CDR3nt: TGTGCCAGCAGCTCAGACAGGGGCGGTGAAAAACTGTTTTTT
CDR3aa: CASSSDRGGEKLFF

abundance: once
d_gene: -
v_gene: TRBV7-3
j_gene: TRBJ1-1
CDR3nt: TGTGCCAGCAGCCTCTATAAGAACACTGAAGCTTTCTTT
CDR3aa: CASSLYKNTEAFF